This T cell receptor (beta chain) was captured in a study of shared clonotypes between healthy human individuals. For the study at large: Per donor, CD8 memory used one plate, CD8 naive used two, CD4 memory used three and CD4 naive used three.

Notes on the study in general: Only a few donors were included, so the genetic and exposure-history diversity represented was limited.

TCRdb keeps only in-frame clones here, not all; method: immunoSEQ multiplex PCR. Among more than 2 million clones listed, around 93% were seen once. CDR1 is GTSNPN and CDR2 is SVGIG in the germline V gene (reference sequence). V gave up 5 bases and J gave up 2 bases; unmatched junction bases: 5. This CDR3 is 14 amino acids long. CD45RO-negative CD8 cells positively selected for CCR7 made up the naive population, which excluded terminally differentiated effector memory CD45RA+ cells. The donors were all Caucasian adults (living in Nashville, Tennessee). This clone has just one count. Its antigen is unknown.

Sequencing was carried out using naive CD8+ T cells from PBMCs. This clonotype originated in a man between 18 and 29 years old in good health. Some clones in this sample may be carry-over from other donors' samples. This rearrangement joins TRBV30 to TRBJ1-3; TRBD1 aligns across 8 bases. The CDR3 DNA reads as TGTGCCTGGTTGACAGGGGATACTGGAAACACCATATATTTT. It codes for CAWLTGDTGNTIYF. The whole variable domain, remainder taken from reference TRBV30 and TRBJ1-3, is SQTIHQWPATLVQPVGSPLSLECTVEGTSNPNLYWYRQAAGRGLQLLFYSVGIGQISSEVPQNLSASRPQDRQFILSSKKLLLSDSGFYLCAWLTGDTGNTIYFGEGSWLTVV.